This TCR beta chain was sequenced for a study of shared clonotypes between healthy human individuals. Profiling relied on immunoSEQ multiplex PCR, and the TCRdb table lists in-frame clones only, not all of them. The top ten hold around 1.7% of the sample, which has about 2.2 million clones, approximately 94% seen once. The V gene lost 5 bases and the J gene lost 0 bases, with 8 bases spanning the gap. Per the germline V gene, CDR1 is SGHNT and CDR2 is YENEEA. The CDR3 is made up of 15 amino acids. Naive CD8 cells lacked CD45RO, underwent positive selection for CCR7 and left out terminally differentiated effector memory CD45RA+ cells.

Source material: naive CD8+ T cells from PBMCs. V gene TRBV11-3 combines with J gene TRBJ2-6, with D possibly being TRBD1 (5 bases). This receptor was identified in a man aged 18 to 29 in good health. Some clones in this sample may be carry-over from other donors' samples. The CDR3 nucleotides read TGTGCCAGCAGCCCGCAGGGCTCTGGGGCCAACGTCCTGACTTTC. Encoded protein: CASSPQGSGANVLTF.